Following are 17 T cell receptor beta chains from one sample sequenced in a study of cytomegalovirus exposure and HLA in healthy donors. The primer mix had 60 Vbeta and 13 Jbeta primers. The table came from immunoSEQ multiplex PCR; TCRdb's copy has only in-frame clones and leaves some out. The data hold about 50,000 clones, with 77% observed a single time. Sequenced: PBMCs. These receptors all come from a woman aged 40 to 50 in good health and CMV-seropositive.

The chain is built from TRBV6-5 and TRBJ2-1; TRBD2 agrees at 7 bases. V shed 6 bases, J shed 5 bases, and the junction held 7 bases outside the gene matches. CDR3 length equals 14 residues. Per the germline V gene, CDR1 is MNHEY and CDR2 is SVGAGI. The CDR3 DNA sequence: TGTGCCAGCAGCCAGCGGGGTGCCCACAATGAGCAGTTCTTC. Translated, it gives CASSQRGAHNEQFF.

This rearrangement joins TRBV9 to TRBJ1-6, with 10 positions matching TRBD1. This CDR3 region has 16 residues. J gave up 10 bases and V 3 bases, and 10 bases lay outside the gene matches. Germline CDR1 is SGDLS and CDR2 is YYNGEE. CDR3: CASSARDRGGGSPLHF. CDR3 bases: TGTGCCAGCAGCGCTAGGGACAGGGGAGGTGGGTCACCCCTCCACTTT.

The CDR3 sequence: CASSASGGFETQYF. Written as DNA, the CDR3 is TGTGCCAGTAGTGCTAGCGGGGGGTTTGAGACCCAGTACTTC. The J gene is TRBJ2-5, the V gene TRBV19; 11 nucleotides align to TRBD2. V lost 5 bases and J lost 5; bases outside the gene matches: 4. CDR3 size: 14 residues. Germline V gene sequence: CDR1 LNHDA, CDR2 SQIVND (reference sequence).

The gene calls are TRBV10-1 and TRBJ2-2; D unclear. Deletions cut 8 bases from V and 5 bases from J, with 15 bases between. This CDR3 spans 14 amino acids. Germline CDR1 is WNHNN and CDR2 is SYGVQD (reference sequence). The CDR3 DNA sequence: TGCGCCAGCCCCTCAAAGCTGAAGACCGGGGAGCTGTTTTTT. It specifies CASPSKLKTGELFF.

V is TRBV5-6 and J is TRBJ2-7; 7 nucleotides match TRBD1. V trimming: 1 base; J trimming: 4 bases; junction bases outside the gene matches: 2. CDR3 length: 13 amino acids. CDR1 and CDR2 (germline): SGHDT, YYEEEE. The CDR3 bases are TGTGCCAGCAGCTTGTACAGGGGTTACGAGCAGTACTTC. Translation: CASSLYRGYEQYF.

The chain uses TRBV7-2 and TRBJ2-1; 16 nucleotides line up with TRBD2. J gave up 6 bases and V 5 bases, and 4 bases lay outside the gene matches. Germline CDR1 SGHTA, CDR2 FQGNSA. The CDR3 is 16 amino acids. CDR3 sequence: CASSTGLAGGANEQFF. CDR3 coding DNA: TGTGCCAGCAGCACGGGACTAGCGGGGGGGGCCAATGAGCAGTTCTTC.

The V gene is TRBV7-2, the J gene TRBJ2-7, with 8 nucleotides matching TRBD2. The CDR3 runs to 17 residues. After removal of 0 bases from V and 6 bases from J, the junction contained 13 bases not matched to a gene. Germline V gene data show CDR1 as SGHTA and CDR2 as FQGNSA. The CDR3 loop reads CASSLARTSRGSPEQYF. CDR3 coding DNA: TGTGCCAGCAGCTTAGCCCGGACTAGCCGCGGCTCCCCCGAGCAGTACTTC.

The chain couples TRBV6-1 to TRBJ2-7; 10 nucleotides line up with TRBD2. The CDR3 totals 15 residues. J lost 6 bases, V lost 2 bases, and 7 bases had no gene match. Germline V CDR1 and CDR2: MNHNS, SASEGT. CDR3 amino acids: CASSELPSGSSEQYF. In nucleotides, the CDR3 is TGTGCCAGCAGTGAACTCCCTAGCGGGAGTTCCGAGCAGTACTTC.

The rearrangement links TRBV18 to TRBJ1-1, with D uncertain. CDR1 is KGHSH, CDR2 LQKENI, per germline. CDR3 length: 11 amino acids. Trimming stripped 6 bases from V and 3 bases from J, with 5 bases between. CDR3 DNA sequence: TGTGCCAGCTCGAGTTACACTGAAGCTTTCTTT. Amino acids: CASSSYTEAFF.

CDR3 amino acids: CASSLVQSNTEAFF. CDR3 nucleotides: TGTGCCAGCAGCTTAGTACAGAGTAACACTGAAGCTTTCTTT. The rearrangement joins TRBV7-9 to TRBJ1-1; D call uncertain. V gave up 1 base and J gave up 2 bases, with 8 bases separating them. Looked up from germline, CDR1 is SEHNR and CDR2 is FQNEAQ (reference sequence). The CDR3 has 14 residues.

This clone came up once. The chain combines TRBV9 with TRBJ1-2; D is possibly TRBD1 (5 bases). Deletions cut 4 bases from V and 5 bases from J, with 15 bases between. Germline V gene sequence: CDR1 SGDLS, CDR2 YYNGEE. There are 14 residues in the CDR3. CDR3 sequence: CASSPQGRDYGYTF. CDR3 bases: TGTGCCAGCAGCCCCCAGGGCAGGGATTATGGCTACACCTTC.

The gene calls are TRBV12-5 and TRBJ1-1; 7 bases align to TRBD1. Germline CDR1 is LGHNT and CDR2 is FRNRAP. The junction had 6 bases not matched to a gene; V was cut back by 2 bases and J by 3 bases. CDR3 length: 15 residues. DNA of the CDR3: TGTGCTAGTGGTTTGAGGGGGCTAGGGGACACTGAAGCTTTCTTT. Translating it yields CASGLRGLGDTEAFF.

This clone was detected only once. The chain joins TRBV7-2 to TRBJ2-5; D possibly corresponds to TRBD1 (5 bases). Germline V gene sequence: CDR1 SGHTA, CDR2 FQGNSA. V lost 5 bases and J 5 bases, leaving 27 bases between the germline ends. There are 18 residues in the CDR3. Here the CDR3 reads CASSRLGARVGWRETQYF. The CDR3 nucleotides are TGTGCCAGCAGCCGCCTTGGGGCCCGGGTGGGGTGGCGGGAGACCCAGTACTTC. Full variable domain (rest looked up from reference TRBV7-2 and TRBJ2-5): GAGVSQSPSNKVTEKGKDVELRCDPISGHTALYWYRQSLGQGLEFLIYFQGNSAPDKSGLPSDRFSAERTGGSVSTLTIQRTQQEDSAVYLCASSRLGARVGWRETQYFGPGTRLLVL.

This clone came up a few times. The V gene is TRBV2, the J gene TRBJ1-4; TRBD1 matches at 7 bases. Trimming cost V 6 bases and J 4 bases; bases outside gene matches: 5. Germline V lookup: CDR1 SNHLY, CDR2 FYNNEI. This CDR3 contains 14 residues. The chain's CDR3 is CASSKGQLNEKLFF. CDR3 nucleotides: TGTGCCAGCAGCAAGGGACAGCTTAATGAAAAACTGTTTTTT.

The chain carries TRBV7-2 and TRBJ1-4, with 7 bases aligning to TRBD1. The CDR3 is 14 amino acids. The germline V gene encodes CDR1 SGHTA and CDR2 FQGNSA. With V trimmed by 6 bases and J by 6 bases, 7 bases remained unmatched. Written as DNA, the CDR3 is TGTGCCAGCAGACGGGACAGTTGGGATGAAAAACTGTTTTTT. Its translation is CASRRDSWDEKLFF. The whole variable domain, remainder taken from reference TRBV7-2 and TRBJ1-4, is GAGVSQSPSNKVTEKGKDVELRCDPISGHTALYWYRQSLGQGLEFLIYFQGNSAPDKSGLPSDRFSAERTGGSVSTLTIQRTQQEDSAVYLCASRRDSWDEKLFFGSGTQLSVL.

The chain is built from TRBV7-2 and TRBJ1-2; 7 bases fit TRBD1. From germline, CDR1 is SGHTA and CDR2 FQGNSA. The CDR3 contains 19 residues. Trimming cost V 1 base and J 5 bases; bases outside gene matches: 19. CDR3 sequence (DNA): TGTGCCAGCAGCTTAGAGGGGGCCAGGCAAGCGGCGACTGCGTATGGCTACACCTTC. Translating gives CASSLEGARQAATAYGYTF.

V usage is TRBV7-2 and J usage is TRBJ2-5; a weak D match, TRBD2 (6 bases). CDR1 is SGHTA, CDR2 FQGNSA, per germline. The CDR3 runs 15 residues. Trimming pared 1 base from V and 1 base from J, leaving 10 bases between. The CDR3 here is CASSLVSGGQETQYF. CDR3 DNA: TGTGCCAGCAGCTTAGTGTCCGGGGGCCAAGAGACCCAGTACTTC.